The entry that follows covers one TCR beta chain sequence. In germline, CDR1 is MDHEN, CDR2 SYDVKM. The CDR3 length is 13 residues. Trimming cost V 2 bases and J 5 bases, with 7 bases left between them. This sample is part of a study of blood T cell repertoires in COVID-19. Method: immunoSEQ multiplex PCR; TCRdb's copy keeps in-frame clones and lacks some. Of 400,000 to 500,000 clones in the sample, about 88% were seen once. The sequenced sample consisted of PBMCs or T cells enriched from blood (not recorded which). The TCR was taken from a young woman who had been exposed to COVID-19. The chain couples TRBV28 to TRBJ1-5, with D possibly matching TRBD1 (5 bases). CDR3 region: CASSLIRDQPQHF. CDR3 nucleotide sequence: TGTGCCAGCAGTTTAATCAGGGATCAGCCCCAGCATTTT. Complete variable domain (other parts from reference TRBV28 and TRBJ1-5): DVKVTQSSRYLVKRTGEKVFLECVQDMDHENMFWYRQDPGLGLRLIYFSYDVKMKEKGDIPEGYSVSREKKERFSLILESASTNQTSMYLCASSLIRDQPQHFGDGTRLSIL.